These 4 T cell receptor beta chains were sequenced from one sample in a study of response to subunit inactivated influenza vaccine (dated by TCRdb to about 2018). Explained via the paper, the time point label denotes: 45 to 55 days after influenza vaccine administration. The library was made by RT-PCR. The sequencing machine was an Illumina HiSeq 2500. TCRdb reran the public reads through fastp at Q25 and MiXCR, keeping productive beta chains. Each CDR3 protein appears once, grouped with its most common genes and DNA. This sample holds over 400,000 distinct CDR3 sequences; roughly 9.7% were observed only once. The ten largest account for 10% to 15% of the sample. The sequenced sample was PBMCs from blood, obtained roughly 6 weeks after vaccination. These receptors all stem from a man aged 45 to 65 who received an inactivated influenza vaccine. Donor details come from another sample of the same person, matched by shared clones.

The chain has TRBV7-9 and TRBJ2-3; D gene ambiguous. Germline V gene data show CDR1 as SEHNR and CDR2 as FQNEAQ (reference sequence). V was trimmed by 6 bases and J by 1 base, leaving 14 bases between them. The CDR3 consists of 15 residues. CDR3 coding DNA: TGTGCCAGCAGATCCGCCACAGTGGGCACAGATACGCAGTATTTT. Translating it yields CASRSATVGTDTQYF.

This clonotype was detected many times. This chain connects TRBV5-5 to TRBJ2-1; 8 bases line up with TRBD1. This CDR3 has 16 residues. The V gene's germline CDR1 is SGHKS and CDR2 YYEKEE (reference sequence). The J segment lost 0 bases and the V segment lost 3 bases, leaving 5 bases of the junction unmatched. For the CDR3, the DNA is TGTGCCAGCAGCTCCATTGGGACAGGCTCCTACAATGAGCAGTTCTTC. This codes for CASSSIGTGSYNEQFF. The variable domain in full, with the rest retrieved from reference TRBV5-5 and TRBJ2-1, is DAGVTQSPTHLIKTRGQQVTLRCSPISGHKSVSWYQQVLGQGPQFIFQYYEKEERGRGNFPDRFSARQFPNYSSELNVNALLLGDSALYLCASSSIGTGSYNEQFFGPGTRLTVL.

This clonotype was counted only a few times. This chain uses TRBV3-1 with TRBJ2-5; a possible D gene is TRBD2 (5 bases). The CDR3 extends over 13 amino acids. Germline V CDR1 and CDR2: LGHDT, YNNKEL (reference sequence). Trimming left V 0 bases short and J 7 bases short, with 9 bases between. CDR3 DNA: TGTGCCAGCAGCCAAGAGCTCCGGGGGACCCAGTACTTC. The encoded protein is CASSQELRGTQYF.

V gene TRBV6-2 or TRBV6-3 combines with J gene TRBJ2-7, with D possibly called TRBD1 or TRBD2 (5 bases each). Trimming stripped 7 bases from V and 3 bases from J, with 19 bases between. Germline CDR1 and CDR2: MNHEY and SVGEGT. The CDR3 sequence is 15 residues long. Here the CDR3 reads CASNPSGTINYEQYF. Here the CDR3 DNA reads TGTGCCAGCAATCCGTCCGGGACGATAAACTACGAGCAGTACTTC.